This T cell receptor (beta chain) is from a study of CD8+ T cells in alopecia areata. The V end lost 4 bases, the J end lost 0 bases, and 12 bases lay between the germline ends. Germline values: CDR1 NNHDY, CDR2 SYVADS. The CDR3 length is 15 residues. Points from the study as a whole: Normal scalp showed lower clonality than lesional scalp, especially alopecia totalis/universalis.

Scientists pooled cutaneous lymph node cells and sorted them on CD4, CD8alpha, NKG2D, NKG2ACE and other markers. Following RNA extraction, reverse transcription yielded cDNA that acted as the sequencing template. TCRdb's table, derived via immunoSEQ multiplex PCR, lists solely in-frame clones and lacks some. The sample holds 250,000 or so clones, and no clone turns up only once. This clone was picked up a small number of times. What it binds is unknown. Here the gene names and germline are mouse. The observed sequence ends 4 residues before the CDR3 terminus, with the missing tail filled in from the germline J gene.

The specimen sequenced was CD4+ T cells sorted from a lymph node. The V gene is TRBV13-3, the J gene TRBJ2-3; TRBD1 might be the D (8 bases). This clonotype was obtained from a C3H/HeJ mouse with alopecia areata. These mice share the MHC haplotype H2-k. The covered CDR3 bases are TGTGCCAGCAGTAACAGGGGGGGTAGTGCAGAA. Translating gives CASSNRGGSAE. The entire CDR3 sequence reads CASSNRGGSAETLYF.